The following is a T cell receptor (beta chain) sequence with its context. Antigen unknown. This specimen comes from a study of CD8+CD57+ T cells in acquired aplastic anemia. At the level of the study: Healthy-donor CD4+ cells averaged about 9.9 million reads.

Genomic DNA, serving as template, underwent TCR beta VDJ and CDR3 profiling. TCRdb re-called the reads through MiXCR, storing one row per CDR3 protein. In the table there are roughly 160,000 distinct CDR3 sequences, 60% to 70% of which are singletons. The germline CDR1 and CDR2 sequences are SNHLY and FYNNEI. CDR3 length: 13 residues. Losses at the gene ends were 6 bases for V and 8 bases for J; bases not matched to a gene: 7. Findings and caveats of the study: Patients and controls had in common 25 to 30 CD8+ CDR3 sequences. The study found no significant CD8+ Simpson's diversity difference between patients and controls.

This TCR was recovered from a human donor in good health. What was sequenced was sorted CD4+, CD8+, or CD8+CD57+ T cells (not recorded which) from PBMCs. This chain joins TRBV2 and TRBJ1-1, with 9 bases matching TRBD1. The CDR3 nucleotides read TGTGCCAGCAGCGCGGACAGGGGCAGGGAAGCTTTCTTT. It codes for CASSADRGREAFF.